This entry lists 14 T cell receptor beta chains sequenced from one sample in a study of blood T cell repertoires in COVID-19. Measured with immunoSEQ multiplex PCR; TCRdb has only the in-frame clones, and not every one. This table holds approximately 180,000 clones, 82% found once. Sequences were obtained from PBMCs or T cells enriched from blood (not recorded which). The receptors derive from a woman aged 55-69 years with acute COVID-19.

The genes are TRBV5-1 and TRBJ2-7, with 11 bases that match TRBD1. Trimming at V came to 5 bases and at J to 6 bases, leaving 7 bases not matched to a gene. The CDR3 totals 14 residues. Germline CDR1 reads SGHRS; CDR2 reads YFSETQ. The CDR3 loop is CASSPGQGVAEQYF. Written as DNA, the CDR3 is TGCGCCAGCAGTCCGGGACAGGGGGTCGCCGAGCAGTACTTC.

The V gene is TRBV20-1, the J gene TRBJ2-7; 12 bases map to TRBD2. V dropped 3 bases and J dropped 6; count of bases not matched to a gene: 6. Germline V gene sequence: CDR1 DFQATT, CDR2 SNEGSKA (reference sequence). This CDR3 region has 14 residues. CDR3 sequence reads: CSASRGLAGPEQYF. CDR3 sequence (DNA): TGCAGTGCTAGTCGGGGACTAGCGGGCCCCGAGCAGTACTTC.

The rearrangement joins TRBV19 to TRBJ2-6; 7 positions match TRBD1. Germline trimming cut 0 bases from V and 2 bases from J; bases unmatched to any gene: 7. The germline V gene has CDR1 LNHDA and CDR2 SQIVND (reference sequence). The CDR3 contains 18 residues. The DNA of the CDR3 is TGTGCCAGTAGTATAGAGGGCAGGGGGAAGGCTGGGGCCAACGTCCTGACTTTC. It specifies CASSIEGRGKAGANVLTF.

The gene calls are TRBV14 and TRBJ1-1; D is perhaps TRBD1 (6 bases). The CDR3 sequence is 15 residues long. Germline V gene sequence: CDR1 SGHDN, CDR2 FVKESK. V was cut by 1 base and J by 3 bases, with 12 bases left in between. CDR3 nucleotide sequence: TGTGCCAGCAGCCAAGCAGGGGTGATCGACACTGAAGCTTTCTTT. Translation: CASSQAGVIDTEAFF.

This clone was counted only a few times. The V gene is TRBV4-3, the J gene TRBJ1-2; 8 bases are shared with TRBD1. The CDR3 length is 16 residues. Germline CDR1 LGHNA, CDR2 YSLEER. After removal of 0 bases from V and 4 bases from J, the junction contained 7 bases not matched to a gene. CDR3 loop: CASSQETRTGPYGYTF. CDR3 bases: TGCGCCAGCAGCCAAGAGACTAGGACAGGGCCCTATGGCTACACCTTC.

The V and J genes are TRBV4-1 and TRBJ2-2; possibly TRBD2 for D (6 bases). The germline V and J ends were trimmed by 0 bases and 1 base, with 9 bases remaining between them. The CDR3 sequence is 16 residues long. Per germline, CDR1 MGHRA and CDR2 YSYEKL. The CDR3 loop reads CASSQDGGWNTGELFF. For the CDR3, the DNA is TGCGCCAGCAGCCAAGACGGGGGATGGAACACCGGGGAGCTGTTTTTT.

The V call is TRBV7-9, the J call TRBJ1-2; 7 nucleotides line up with TRBD1. Trimming removed 5 bases from V and 6 bases from J; junction bases left unmatched: 6. The CDR3 consists of 13 residues. In germline, CDR1 is SEHNR, CDR2 FQNEAQ (reference sequence). CDR3 loop: CASSPGQEDGYTF. The CDR3 DNA reads TGTGCCAGCAGCCCAGGACAGGAAGATGGCTACACCTTC.

This clone was seen a single time. CDR3 protein: CASSQDRAFWAGDGTDTQYF. The CDR3 DNA is TGCGCCAGCAGCCAAGATCGGGCTTTTTGGGCGGGAGACGGCACAGATACGCAGTATTTT. The rearrangement uses TRBV4-1 and TRBJ2-3, with TRBD2 identical over 7 bases. This CDR3 is built from 20 residues. J lost 1 base, V lost 0 bases, and 16 bases had no gene match. Germline CDR1 reads MGHRA; CDR2 reads YSYEKL.

V is TRBV27 and J is TRBJ2-7, with unresolved D. Trimming cost V 2 bases and J 0 bases, with 8 bases left between them. CDR3 length equals 14 residues. Germline assignment: CDR1 MNHEY and CDR2 SMNVEV (reference sequence). The CDR3: CASSLGVSSYEQYF. CDR3 DNA: TGTGCCAGCAGTTTAGGAGTTAGCTCCTACGAGCAGTACTTC.

The chain links TRBV27 to TRBJ1-1, with D uncertain. The V gene lost 6 bases and the J gene lost 3 bases, with 14 bases spanning the gap. This CDR3 comprises 14 residues. Germline CDR1 is MNHEY and CDR2 is SMNVEV (reference sequence). The CDR3 loop is CASRIMRADTEAFF. CDR3 in DNA: TGTGCCAGCAGGATAATGAGGGCCGACACTGAAGCTTTCTTT.

This clone was picked up a small number of times. The J gene is TRBJ2-1, the V gene TRBV10-3; 12 bases match TRBD2. This CDR3 is 17 amino acids long. Per the germline V gene, CDR1 is ENHRY and CDR2 is SYGVKD. V was pared by 4 bases and J by 0 bases, with 4 bases of the junction left unmatched. The CDR3 DNA is TGTGCCATCAGTGGGCTAGCGGGGGGGCTCTCCTACAATGAGCAGTTCTTC. Its protein is CAISGLAGGLSYNEQFF.

The chain combines TRBV11-3 with TRBJ2-5; TRBD1 might be the D (6 bases). There are 14 residues in the CDR3. The germline V gene encodes CDR1 SGHNT and CDR2 YENEEA. V dropped 1 base and J dropped 4 bases, with 10 bases sitting between them. The CDR3 loop reads CASSLVGGGETQYF. The CDR3 DNA reads as TGTGCCAGCAGCTTAGTTGGGGGCGGAGAGACCCAGTACTTC. The full variable domain, its missing parts supplied by reference TRBV11-3 and TRBJ2-5, is EAGVVQSPRYKIIEKKQPVAFWCNPISGHNTLYWYLQNLGQGPELLIRYENEEAVDDSQLPKDRFSAERLKGVDSTLKIQPAELGDSAVYLCASSLVGGGETQYFGPGTRLLVL.

The rearrangement joins TRBV24-1 to TRBJ1-2; the match to TRBD1 covers 7 bases. This CDR3 region has 13 residues. J lost 8 bases, V lost 3 bases, and 5 bases had no gene match. In germline, CDR1 is KGHDR, CDR2 SFDVKD. In DNA form, the CDR3 reads TGTGCCACCAGTGATCTAAGGGGGCTGGGCTACACCTTC. Amino acids: CATSDLRGLGYTF.

The chain employs TRBV30 and TRBJ1-1; tentative D call: TRBD1 (5 bases). This CDR3 contains 12 residues. V lost 3 bases and J lost 1, with 6 bases in between. Germline V gene sequence: CDR1 GTSNPN, CDR2 SVGIG (reference sequence). Here the CDR3 DNA reads TGTGCCTGGAGGGGGCAGAACACTGAAGCTTTCTTT. Protein sequence: CAWRGQNTEAFF.